This T cell receptor (beta chain) derives from a study of relationships among human T cell subsets. Study-level findings and limits: Over 55% of CD8+ cytotoxic sequences came from clones with over 100 reads.

Semiquantitative ARM-PCR amplified T cell receptor alpha and beta CDR3 regions from mRNA. In ARM-PCR, communal superprimers followed tagged nested gene-specific primers for exponential amplification. TCRdb reprocessed the multiplex PCR reads with MiXCR, giving one entry per CDR3 protein. The data hold over 8,000 distinct CDR3 sequences, with roughly 54% observed a single time. There are a few counts of this clonotype. Its antigen is not identified. The junction does not match germline at one end; this may be a read error. From the CD45RA-negative fraction, anti-CD45RO beads picked out CD45RA-RO+ memory T cells. Sequenced input: memory T cells sorted from blood. The TCR originated in a man aged 35 to 55 in good health.

CDR3 nucleotides: TGTGCTAGCAGCTTGGGACTAGCGGGAGGAGACAATGAGCAGTTCTTC. Translated, it gives CASSLGLAGGDNEQFF. This chain links TRBV7-7 with TRBJ2-1, with 15 bases that match TRBD2. Germline V gene lookup returns CDR1 SSHAT and CDR2 FNYEAQ (reference sequence). There are 16 residues in the CDR3.